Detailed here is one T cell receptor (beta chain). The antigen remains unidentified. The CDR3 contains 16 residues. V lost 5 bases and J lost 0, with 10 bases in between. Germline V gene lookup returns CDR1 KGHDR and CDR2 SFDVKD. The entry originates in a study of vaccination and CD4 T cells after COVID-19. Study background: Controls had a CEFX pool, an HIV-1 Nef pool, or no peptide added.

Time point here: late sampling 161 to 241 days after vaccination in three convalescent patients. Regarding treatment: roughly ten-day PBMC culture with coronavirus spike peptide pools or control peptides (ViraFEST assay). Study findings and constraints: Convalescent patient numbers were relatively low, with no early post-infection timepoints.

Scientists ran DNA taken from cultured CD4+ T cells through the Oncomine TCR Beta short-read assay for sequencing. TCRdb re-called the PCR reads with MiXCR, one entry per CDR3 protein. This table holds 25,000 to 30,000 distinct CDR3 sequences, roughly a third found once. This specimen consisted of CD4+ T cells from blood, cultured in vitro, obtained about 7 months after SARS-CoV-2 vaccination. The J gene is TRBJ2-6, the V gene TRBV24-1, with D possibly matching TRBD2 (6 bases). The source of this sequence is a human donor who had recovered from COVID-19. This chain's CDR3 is CATSAAGPSGANVLTF. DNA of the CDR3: TGTGCCACCAGTGCCGCGGGGCCCTCTGGGGCCAACGTCCTGACTTTC.